This TCR beta chain appears in the sequencing data of a study of Ad26.COV2.S vaccination and SARS-CoV-2 variants. General study findings and limits: Marked by substantial breadth, spike-specific CD8+ and CD4+ T cell responses were reportedly seen after vaccination. Breadth measured for non-spike TCRs was similar across vaccine and placebo recipients. Total responses of T cells may have been underestimated by the analyses of TCR breadth and depth.

About this clone: Its antigen is not known.

Treatment in this sample: roughly 20 received Ad26.COV2.S at low or high dose, single or two shots; roughly five received placebo; per-sample allocation not given. Day 63 after the first vaccine or placebo injection was the time point for sampling. V was trimmed by 6 bases and J by 5 bases, leaving 11 bases between them. Germline V gene sequence: CDR1 MNHEY, CDR2 SVGAGI. This CDR3 contains 12 residues. Method: immunoSEQ multiplex PCR; TCRdb's copy keeps in-frame clones and lacks some. Of some 300,000 clones listed, around four fifths were seen once; the top ten hold approximately 2.1%. The sequences come from peripheral blood, collected in a trial of Ad26.COV2.S vaccine versus placebo. The source is a person aged 18-65 years who received the Ad26.COV2.S COVID-19 vaccine or a placebo. The chain uses TRBV6-5 and TRBJ2-7, with D perhaps matching TRBD2 (6 bases). The CDR3 DNA reads as TGTGCCAGCAGGGAGGGTTCGGACGAGCAGTACTTC. Translating it yields CASREGSDEQYF.